The table lists the clone carrying this TCR beta chain with a count of one. Here immunoSEQ multiplex PCR was the method, and the copy in TCRdb shows in-frame clones only, minus some. The table records 240,000 or so clones, about 86% of them present only once. The data stem from a study of blood T cell repertoires in COVID-19. Trimming shortened V by 2 bases and J by 4 bases, and 16 bases separated the two germline ends. The CDR3 runs 16 residues. Germline loops: CDR1 SGHNT, CDR2 YENEEA. Specimen: PBMCs or T cells enriched from blood (not recorded which). The genes are TRBV11-3 and TRBJ2-3; D perhaps matches TRBD2 (5 bases). The clonotype comes from a woman aged 40 to 50 with acute COVID-19. The chain's CDR3 is CASSLRSGSSADTQYF. The CDR3 DNA follows: TGTGCCAGCAGCTTACGATCGGGGAGTAGTGCAGATACGCAGTATTTT.